This T cell receptor (beta chain) originates from a study of cytomegalovirus exposure and HLA in healthy donors. Study findings and constraints: Being productive about 87% or about 30% of the time was typical of most TCR beta V segments in an earlier analysis.

The PCR contained 60 Vbeta and 13 Jbeta primers. Here immunoSEQ multiplex PCR was the method, and the copy in TCRdb shows in-frame clones only, minus some. The table lists about 94,000 clones, over 60% of them singletons. With 1 base clipped from V and 0 bases from J, the junction kept 10 bases outside the gene matches. Germline V gene lookup returns CDR1 SEHNR and CDR2 FQNEAQ (reference sequence). CDR3 length equals 19 residues. This clone has a single count. Its antigen is unidentified. The sample was PBMCs. The chain recombines TRBV7-9 with TRBJ2-2; 8 bases are shared with TRBD2. The receptor was derived from a man aged 25 to 45 in good health and CMV-seronegative. For the CDR3, the DNA is TGTGCCAGCAGCTTAGACCAAACCGGGACTAGGACGAACACCGGGGAGCTGTTTTTT. It is translated as CASSLDQTGTRTNTGELFF.